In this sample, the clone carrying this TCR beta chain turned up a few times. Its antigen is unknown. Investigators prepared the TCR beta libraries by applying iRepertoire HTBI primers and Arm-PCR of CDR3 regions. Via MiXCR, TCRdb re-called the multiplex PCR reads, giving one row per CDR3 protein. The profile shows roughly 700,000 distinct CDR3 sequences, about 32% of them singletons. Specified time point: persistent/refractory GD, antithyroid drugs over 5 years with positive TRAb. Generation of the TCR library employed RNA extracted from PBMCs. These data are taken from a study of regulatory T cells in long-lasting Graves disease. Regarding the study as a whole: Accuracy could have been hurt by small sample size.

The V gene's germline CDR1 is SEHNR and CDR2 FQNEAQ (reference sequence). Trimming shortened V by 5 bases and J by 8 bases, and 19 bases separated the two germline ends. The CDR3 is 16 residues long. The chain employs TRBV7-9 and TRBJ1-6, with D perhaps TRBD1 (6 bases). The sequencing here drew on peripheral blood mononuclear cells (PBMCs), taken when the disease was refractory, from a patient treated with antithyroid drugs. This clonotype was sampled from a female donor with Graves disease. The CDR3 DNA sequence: TGTGCCAGCAGCCTCCGAGTGGGGGCTTCTGATTCACCCCTCCACTTT. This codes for CASSLRVGASDSPLHF.